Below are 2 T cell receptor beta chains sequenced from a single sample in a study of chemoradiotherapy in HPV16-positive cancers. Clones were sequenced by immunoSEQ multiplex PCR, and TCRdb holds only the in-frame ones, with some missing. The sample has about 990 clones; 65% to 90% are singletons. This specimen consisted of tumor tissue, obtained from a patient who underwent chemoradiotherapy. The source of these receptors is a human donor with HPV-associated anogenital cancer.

The CDR3 is CATRHDRPPYEQYF. As DNA, the CDR3 is TGTGCCACCAGGCACGACAGGCCCCCCTACGAGCAGTACTTC. This chain connects TRBV6-5 to TRBJ2-7, with D perhaps matching TRBD1 (6 bases). The V end lost 10 bases, the J end lost 2 bases, and 18 bases lay between the germline ends. This CDR3 is 14 amino acids long. Per the germline V gene, CDR1 is MNHEY and CDR2 is SVGAGI.

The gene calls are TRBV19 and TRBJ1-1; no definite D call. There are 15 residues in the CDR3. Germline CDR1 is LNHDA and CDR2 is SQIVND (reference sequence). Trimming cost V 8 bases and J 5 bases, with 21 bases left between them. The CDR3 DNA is TGTGCCAGTGGCGAATCGGCTTTTCGGAGGACTGAAGCTTTCTTT. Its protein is CASGESAFRRTEAFF.